A selection of T cell receptor beta chains follows, all from one sample in a study of OX40 agonist ivuxolimab in advanced cancers. Profiling relied on immunoSEQ multiplex PCR, and the TCRdb table lists in-frame clones only, not all of them. The repertoire includes around 82,000 clones, around nine tenths of them detected once, and 0.47% sits in the top ten. This sample comprised CD4+ or CD8+ T cells sorted from blood, obtained in a trial of the OX40 agonist ivuxolimab. The receptors here all came from an adult with an advanced solid tumor such as melanoma, head and neck, liver or kidney cancer. Each CDR3 is given with its conserved first and last residue. A D gene is named only where the DNA matches it firmly. Some rows have no size entry. The others give once, few or many, or a class for an expanded clone.

.	TRBJ2-1	TRBV27	.	TGTGCCAGCAGTCGAGTGGGGAAGAACAATGAGCAGTTCTTC	CASSRVGKNNEQFF
.	TRBJ2-3	TRBV14	.	TGTGCCAGCAGCCAAGGGGAGGCGACAGATACGCAGTATTTT	CASSQGEATDTQYF
.	TRBJ2-1	TRBV7-2	.	TGTGCCAGCAGCTTAAGGAGGGGGGGCTTCGATGAGCAGTTCTTC	CASSLRRGGFDEQFF
.	TRBJ1-1	TRBV6-6	.	TGTGCCAGCAGTTACGCCGGGACCGGAATGAACACTGAAGCTTTCTTT	CASSYAGTGMNTEAFF
TRBD1	TRBJ1-4	TRBV10-3	.	TGTGCCATCAGTGAAGGGGGCGCTGAGGAAAAACTGTTTTTT	CAISEGGAEEKLFF
.	TRBJ2-6	TRBV7-3	once	TGTGCCAGCAGGCAGAACTCTGGGGCCAACGTCCTGACTTTC	CASRQNSGANVLTF
.	TRBJ2-1	TRBV15	.	TGTGCCACCAGCAGAGATCGGGATGAGCAGTTCTTC	CATSRDRDEQFF
.	TRBJ1-2	TRBV5-1	.	TGCGCCAGCAGCTTGGCGACGATTAACTATGGCTACACCTTC	CASSLATINYGYTF
.	TRBJ1-5	TRBV2	.	TGTGCCAGCCGTCAAACTGCTAGCAATCAGCCCCAGCATTTT	CASRQTASNQPQHF
TRBD1	TRBJ2-7	TRBV4-3	.	TGCGCCAGCAGCCAGCGACAGGGGAGCGAGCAGTACTTC	CASSQRQGSEQYF
.	TRBJ2-1	TRBV7-9	.	TGTGCCAGCAGCTTTAGGGGGGCCTGGGATGAGCAGTTCTTC	CASSFRGAWDEQFF
.	TRBJ1-5	TRBV27	.	TGTGCCAGCAGTCCGTATAGCAATCAGCCCCAGCATTTT	CASSPYSNQPQHF
.	TRBJ1-1	TRBV2	.	TGTGCCAGCAGCCCTCGGCAGGGTCATGAAGCTTTCTTT	CASSPRQGHEAFF
TRBD1	TRBJ1-1	TRBV27	.	TGTGCCAGCAGTTCTGCAATTGCACAGGGGTTCACTGAAGCTTTCTTT	CASSSAIAQGFTEAFF
.	TRBJ2-7	TRBV5-1	.	TGCGCCAGCAGCCCAGCTGGGGGAACCTACGAGCAGTACTTC	CASSPAGGTYEQYF
TRBD1	TRBJ1-1	TRBV7-9	.	TGTGCCAGCAGCCCGCCGTACAGGGGAAACACTGAAGCTTTCTTT	CASSPPYRGNTEAFF
TRBD1	TRBJ2-5	TRBV5-5	once	TGTGCCAGCAGCTCCGGGACAGGTGAAGAGACCCAGTACTTC	CASSSGTGEETQYF
.	TRBJ1-2	TRBV6-6	.	TGTGCCAGCATACAGGGTGAGGACTATGGCTACACCTTC	CASIQGEDYGYTF
.	TRBJ1-5	TRBV29-1	.	TGCAGCGTTGCCGGGGGCCCAGGGCAGCCCCAGCATTTT	CSVAGGPGQPQHF
.	TRBJ2-5	TRBV5-4	.	TGTGCCAGCAGCCTAGCCCAAGAGACCCAGTACTTC	CASSLAQETQYF
TRBD1	TRBJ1-4	TRBV4-2	.	TGTGCCAGCAGTCTTACCCCAGGGGGCCGGGGGTCCATCGGTGAAAAACTGTTTTTT	CASSLTPGGRGSIGEKLFF
.	TRBJ1-4	TRBV14	.	TGTGCCAGCAGCCAAGTTTTTGGGTCAGCTAATGAAAAACTGTTTTTT	CASSQVFGSANEKLFF
TRBD1	TRBJ2-7	TRBV19	.	TGTGCCAGTAGCGGGACAGGGCCCGAGCAGTACTTC	CASSGTGPEQYF
TRBD2	TRBJ2-1	TRBV5-4	.	TGTGCCAGCAGCTTGGGGTTAGGGAGGGATGAGCAGTTCTTC	CASSLGLGRDEQFF
.	TRBJ2-7	TRBV7-2	.	TGTGCCAGCAATACTCCCGGGGCCTCCTACGAGCAGTACTTC	CASNTPGASYEQYF
.	TRBJ1-1	TRBV9	.	TGTGCCAGCAGCCCATCAAACACTGAAGCTTTCTTT	CASSPSNTEAFF
.	TRBJ2-3	TRBV6-5	.	TGTGCCAGCAGGGATACTACAGATACGCAGTATTTT	CASRDTTDTQYF
.	TRBJ1-2	TRBV5-1	.	TGCGCCAGCAGCTTGGACGTACAGGTCTATGGCTACACCTTC	CASSLDVQVYGYTF
TRBD2	TRBJ2-1	TRBV11-2	.	TGTGCCAGCAGCTTCGGGGGGAATGAGCAGTTCTTC	CASSFGGNEQFF
.	TRBJ2-1	TRBV7-3	.	TGTGCCAGCAGCCCGCCGGAATCCTACAATGAGCAGTTCTTC	CASSPPESYNEQFF
.	TRBJ2-7	TRBV4-2	.	TGTGCCAGCAGCCAGGGAGTGGGGGTCTCCTACGAGCAGTACTTC	CASSQGVGVSYEQYF
.	TRBJ1-1	TRBV4-2	.	TGTGCCAGCAGCCTCCAGGCGGGAAGTGAGGGCACTGAAGCTTTCTTT	CASSLQAGSEGTEAFF
.	TRBJ1-6	TRBV4-2	.	TGTGCCAGCAGCTTGGCCGGGGGAAATTCACCCCTCCACTTT	CASSLAGGNSPLHF
.	TRBJ2-3	TRBV7-2	.	TGTGCCAGCAGCTTATCGGTGGGGGGGCCCGATACGCAGTATTTT	CASSLSVGGPDTQYF
.	TRBJ2-3	TRBV2	.	TGTGCCAGCAGTTATCCATTAGTGGGGGGCTCAGATACGCAGTATTTT	CASSYPLVGGSDTQYF
.	TRBJ2-6	TRBV5-6	.	TGTGCCAGCAGCTTCGATAGGGCTGGGGCCAACGTCCTGACTTTC	CASSFDRAGANVLTF